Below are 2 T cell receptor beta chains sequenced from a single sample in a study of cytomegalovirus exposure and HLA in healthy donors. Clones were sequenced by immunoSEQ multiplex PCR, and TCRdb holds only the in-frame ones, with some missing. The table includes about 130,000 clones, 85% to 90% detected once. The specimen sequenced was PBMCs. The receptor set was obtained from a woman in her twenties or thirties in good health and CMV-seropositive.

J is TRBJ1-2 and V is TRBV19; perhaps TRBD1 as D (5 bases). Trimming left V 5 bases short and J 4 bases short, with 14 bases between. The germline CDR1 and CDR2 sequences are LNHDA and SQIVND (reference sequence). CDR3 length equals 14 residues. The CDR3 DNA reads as TGTGCCAGTAGTGCCGGCGACAGCCGCTATGGCTACACCTTC. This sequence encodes CASSAGDSRYGYTF.

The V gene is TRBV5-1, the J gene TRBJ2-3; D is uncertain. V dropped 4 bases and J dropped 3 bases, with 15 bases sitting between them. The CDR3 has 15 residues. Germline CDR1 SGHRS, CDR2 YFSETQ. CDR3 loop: CASSAEGRGTDTQYF. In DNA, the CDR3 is TGCGCCAGCAGCGCAGAAGGTCGAGGTACAGATACGCAGTATTTT.